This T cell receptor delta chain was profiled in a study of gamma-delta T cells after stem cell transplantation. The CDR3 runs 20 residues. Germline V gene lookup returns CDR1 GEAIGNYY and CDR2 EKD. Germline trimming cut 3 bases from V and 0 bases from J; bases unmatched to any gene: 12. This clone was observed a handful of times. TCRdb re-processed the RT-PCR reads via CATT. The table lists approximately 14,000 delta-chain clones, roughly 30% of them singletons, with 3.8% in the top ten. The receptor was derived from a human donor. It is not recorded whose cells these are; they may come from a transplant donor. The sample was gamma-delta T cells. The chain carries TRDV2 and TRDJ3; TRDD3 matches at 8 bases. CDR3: CACDYLLGGLSSWDTRQMFF. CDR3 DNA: TGTGCCTGTGACTACCTACTGGGGGGATTAAGCTCCTGGGACACCCGACAGATGTTTTTC.